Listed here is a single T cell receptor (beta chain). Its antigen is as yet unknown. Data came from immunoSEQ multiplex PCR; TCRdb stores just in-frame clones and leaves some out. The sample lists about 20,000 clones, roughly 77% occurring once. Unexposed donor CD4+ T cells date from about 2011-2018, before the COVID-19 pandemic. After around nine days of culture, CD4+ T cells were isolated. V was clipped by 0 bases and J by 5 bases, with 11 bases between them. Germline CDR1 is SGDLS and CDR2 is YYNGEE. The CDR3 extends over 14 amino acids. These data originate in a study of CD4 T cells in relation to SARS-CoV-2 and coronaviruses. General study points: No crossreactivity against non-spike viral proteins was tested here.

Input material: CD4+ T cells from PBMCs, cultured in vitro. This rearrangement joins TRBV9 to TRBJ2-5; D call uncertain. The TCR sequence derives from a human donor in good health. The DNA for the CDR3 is TGTGCCAGCAGCGTAGATCCCCGTTTGGAGACCCAGTACTTC. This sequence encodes CASSVDPRLETQYF.